Shown below are 25 T cell receptor beta chains from a single sample sequenced in a study of response to subunit inactivated influenza vaccine (dated by TCRdb to the late 2010s). The label giving this sample's time point can be read as: more than 40 days after influenza vaccine administration. The library was produced with RT-PCR. Sequencing instrument: Illumina HiSeq 2500. TCRdb trimmed the raw reads at Q25, called clones with MiXCR and kept productive beta chains. Each CDR3 protein appears once, grouped with its most common genes and DNA. For this sample there are more than 400,000 distinct CDR3 sequences; about 10% appear just once. The ten top clones hold about an eighth of the sample. The specimen comprised PBMCs from blood, sampled 45 days after vaccination. All receptors derive from a man aged 45-60 years who received an inactivated influenza vaccine. Donor details come from another sample of the same person, matched by shared clones.

This chain links TRBV5-1 with TRBJ2-1; D is ambiguous. CDR3 length: 14 residues. Germline-derived CDR1 and CDR2 are SGHRS and YFSETQ. Trimming shortened V by 4 bases and J by 6 bases, and 14 bases separated the two germline ends. Written as DNA, the CDR3 is TGCGCCAGCAGCCAGAGGTACAGAGTCAATGAGCAGTTCTTC. The encoded protein is CASSQRYRVNEQFF.

This chain uses TRBV29-1 with TRBJ2-1; D is unresolved. Germline V gene data show CDR1 as SQVTM and CDR2 as ANQGSEA. The CDR3 has 11 amino acids. The V end lost 3 bases, the J end lost 7 bases, and 7 bases lay between the germline ends. CDR3 DNA sequence: TGCAGCGTTGATAATGGGAATGAGCAGTTCTTC. Translation: CSVDNGNEQFF.

V and J are TRBV7-2 and TRBJ2-1; 8 bases fit TRBD2. The length of the CDR3 is 16 residues. CDR1 and CDR2 from the germline V gene are SGHTA and FQGNSA. Trimming took 0 bases from V and 3 from J; bases not matched to a gene: 4. The CDR3 sequence: CASSLAGAGVYNEQFF. The CDR3, as DNA: TGTGCCAGCAGCTTAGCGGGAGCGGGGGTCTACAATGAGCAGTTCTTC. The complete variable domain, with remaining parts taken from reference TRBV7-2 and TRBJ2-1, reads GAGVSQSPSNKVTEKGKDVELRCDPISGHTALYWYRQSLGQGLEFLIYFQGNSAPDKSGLPSDRFSAERTGGSVSTLTIQRTQQEDSAVYLCASSLAGAGVYNEQFFGPGTRLTVL.

In this sample, this clonotype turned up a few times. The V call is TRBV9, the J call TRBJ2-1; D possibly uses TRBD1 or TRBD2 (5 bases each). Looked up from germline, CDR1 is SGDLS and CDR2 is YYNGEE. Deletions cut 3 bases from V and 8 bases from J, with 12 bases between. The CDR3 has 13 residues. Here the CDR3 reads CASSAGTGHEQFF. The CDR3 DNA reads as TGTGCCAGCAGCGCAGGGACGGGGCATGAGCAGTTCTTC.

The chain joins TRBV10-1 to TRBJ2-5; D remains ambiguous. V lost 2 bases and J lost 2, with 12 bases in between. Germline V gives CDR1 WNHNN, CDR2 SYGVQD (reference sequence). This CDR3 spans 15 amino acids. CDR3 DNA: TGCGCCAGCAGTGAGGGCCGGCGGATTCAAGAGACCCAGTACTTC. Translating it yields CASSEGRRIQETQYF.

This clonotype was recorded at least ten times. This rearrangement joins TRBV12-3 or TRBV12-4 to TRBJ2-7; no clear D. The CDR3 extends over 15 amino acids. V lost 1 base, J lost 3 bases, and 13 bases lay in between. DNA of the CDR3: TGTGCCAGCAGTTTAGAAGGGAATTCCCTCTACGAGCAGTACTTC. This codes for CASSLEGNSLYEQYF.

The V call is TRBV29-1, the J call TRBJ2-5; D is unresolved. The V and J ends lost 3 bases and 7 bases respectively, with 15 bases between them. This CDR3 region has 13 residues. CDR1 is SQVTM, CDR2 ANQGSEA, per germline. Written as DNA, the CDR3 is TGCAGCGTTGATCTTCTCTGGGATGGGACCCAGTACTTC. Protein: CSVDLLWDGTQYF.

The V and J genes are TRBV20-1 and TRBJ1-1; D is possibly TRBD1 (6 bases). Between the trimmed V and J ends, which lost 3 bases and 8 bases, there was a span of 13 bases. Germline V lookup: CDR1 DFQATT, CDR2 SNEGSKA (reference sequence). The CDR3 runs 12 residues. The CDR3 nucleotides are TGCAGTGCTAGGGGGGGCTCCTCGGAAGCTTTCTTT. The encoded protein is CSARGGSSEAFF.

This clonotype occurred a few times. As DNA, the CDR3 is TGCAGCGTACTAGAGGGGGCGACTGGTCAGCCCCAGCATTTT. Its protein is CSVLEGATGQPQHF. J is TRBJ1-5 and V is TRBV29-1, with 7 bases identical to TRBD1. Germline CDR1 SQVTM, CDR2 ANQGSEA. This CDR3 contains 14 residues. Trimming took 6 bases from V and 6 from J; bases not matched to a gene: 11.

The chain is built from TRBV3-1 and TRBJ2-2; a possible D gene is TRBD2 (6 bases). The CDR3 length is 15 residues. With 4 bases removed from V and 7 bases from J, the gap between germline ends came to 16 bases. Germline values: CDR1 LGHDT, CDR2 YNNKEL (reference sequence). CDR3: CASSPREGGGGELFF. CDR3 nucleotides: TGTGCCAGCAGCCCCCGCGAGGGAGGTGGCGGGGAGCTGTTTTTT.

Only a few counts were recorded for this clonotype. The J gene is TRBJ1-3, the V gene TRBV6-1; D ambiguous. The V end lost 6 bases, the J end lost 0 bases, and 15 bases lay between the germline ends. The CDR3 is 16 amino acids. Germline-derived CDR1 and CDR2 are MNHNS and SASEGT. The CDR3 DNA follows: TGTGCCAGCAGCTGGGGTGGCCGAAACTCTGGAAACACCATATATTTT. This sequence encodes CASSWGGRNSGNTIYF.

This clonotype showed up many times. The chain links TRBV5-1 to TRBJ2-2, with a possible D match to TRBD1 (6 bases). V was pared by 0 bases and J by 3 bases, with 9 bases between. From germline, CDR1 is SGHRS and CDR2 YFSETQ. The CDR3 is 15 amino acids. The chain's CDR3 is CASSLGQGYTGELFF. DNA for the CDR3: TGCGCCAGCAGCTTGGGTCAGGGGTACACCGGGGAGCTGTTTTTT. The full variable domain, completed using reference TRBV5-1 and TRBJ2-2, is KAGVTQTPRYLIKTRGQQVTLSCSPISGHRSVSWYQQTPGQGLQFLFEYFSETQRNKGNFPGRFSGRQFSNSRSEMNVSTLELGDSALYLCASSLGQGYTGELFFGEGSRLTVL.

This clonotype was seen repeatedly, ten times or more. This sequence joins TRBV10-3 and TRBJ2-7; 15 bases agree with TRBD2. The CDR3 loop spans 19 amino acids. Germline CDR1 reads ENHRY; CDR2 reads SYGVKD. With V trimmed by 4 bases and J by 1 base, 11 bases remained unmatched. CDR3 nucleotides: TGTGCCATCAGTGGGACTAGCGGGAGGGCCAAAGGGGTTTCCTACGAGCAGTACTTC. Its protein is CAISGTSGRAKGVSYEQYF.

This clonotype was seen only a few times. The genes are TRBV20-1 and TRBJ2-5; 8 positions match TRBD1. Germline loops: CDR1 DFQATT, CDR2 SNEGSKA (reference sequence). V lost 3 bases, J lost 5 bases, and 5 bases stayed unmatched. The CDR3 runs to 13 residues. CDR3 sequence reads: CSARTGVGETQYF. The CDR3 DNA sequence: TGCAGTGCTAGGACAGGGGTTGGGGAGACCCAGTACTTC.

This clonotype was recorded at least ten times. The chain combines TRBV11-2 with TRBJ2-7; the D gene is possibly TRBD1 (5 bases). Trimming cost V 6 bases and J 4 bases, with 13 bases left between them. The length of the CDR3 is 13 residues. The germline CDR1 and CDR2 sequences are SGHAT and FQNNGV. The CDR3 is CASRLGAVYEQYF. The CDR3 region has the DNA TGTGCCAGCAGGCTAGGGGCAGTTTACGAGCAGTACTTC. The variable domain in full, completed from reference TRBV11-2 and TRBJ2-7, reads EAGVAQSPRYKIIEKRQSVAFWCNPISGHATLYWYQQILGQGPKLLIQFQNNGVVDDSQLPKDRFSAERLKGVDSTLKIQPAKLEDSAVYLCASRLGAVYEQYFGPGTRLTVT.

The genes are TRBV7-2 and TRBJ1-1; tentatively, D is TRBD1 (5 bases). This CDR3 is 13 amino acids long. Germline V lookup: CDR1 SGHTA, CDR2 FQGNSA. V was pared by 7 bases and J by 6 bases, with 15 bases between. The CDR3 is CASTLRATAEAFF. The CDR3 DNA is TGTGCCAGCACCCTCAGGGCGACGGCTGAAGCTTTCTTT.

The V and J genes are TRBV20-1 and TRBJ2-7, with TRBD2 identical over 8 bases. The ends lost 4 bases at V and 7 bases at J; junction bases unmatched: 9. Per germline, CDR1 DFQATT and CDR2 SNEGSKA (reference sequence). The CDR3 runs to 13 residues. Here the CDR3 DNA reads TGCAGTGCTATCGGACTAGCCAAAACGGAGCAGTACTTC. This encodes CSAIGLAKTEQYF.

This clonotype has a count of ten or more. The genes are TRBV18 and TRBJ2-2; D unclear. The V end lost 3 bases, the J end lost 5 bases, and 22 bases lay between the germline ends. Germline loops: CDR1 KGHSH, CDR2 LQKENI. This CDR3 region has 18 residues. The CDR3: CASSPTDRFLTFTGELFF. The CDR3 DNA is TGTGCCAGCTCACCGACGGACCGTTTCCTTACCTTTACCGGGGAGCTGTTTTTT. The whole variable domain, remainder taken from reference TRBV18 and TRBJ2-2, is NAGVMQNPRHLVRRRGQEARLRCSPMKGHSHVYWYRQLPEEGLKFMVYLQKENIIDESGMPKERFSAEFPKEGPSILRIQQVVRGDSAAYFCASSPTDRFLTFTGELFFGEGSRLTVL.

This clonotype was counted at least ten times. V and J are TRBV4-3 and TRBJ2-7, with a possible D match to TRBD2 (6 bases). The CDR3 spans 13 residues. Germline V gene data show CDR1 as LGHNA and CDR2 as YSLEER. V was trimmed by 3 bases and J by 5 bases, leaving 11 bases between them. The CDR3 DNA follows: TGCGCCAGCAGCCAGGATGGACTACACGAGCAGTACTTC. This codes for CASSQDGLHEQYF.

This clonotype occurred a few times. This chain links TRBV3-1 with TRBJ1-1; D gene unclear. Germline V gene sequence: CDR1 LGHDT, CDR2 YNNKEL (reference sequence). This CDR3 comprises 12 residues. Trimming removed 1 base at V and 10 bases at J, with 10 bases between. The CDR3 loop reads CASSQGGGLAFF. The CDR3 region has the DNA TGTGCCAGCAGCCAAGGCGGTGGGTTAGCTTTCTTT.

This clonotype was observed a few times. This chain joins TRBV29-1 and TRBJ1-2; 10 bases are a match to TRBD1. This CDR3 contains 12 residues. V lost 5 bases and J lost 7; bases outside the gene matches: 4. Germline CDR1 reads SQVTM; CDR2 reads ANQGSEA. The DNA of the CDR3 is TGCAGCGTTCTCCGGACAGGGGGTGGCTACACCTTC. This sequence encodes CSVLRTGGGYTF.

The chain carries TRBV5-1 and TRBJ2-1; 10 bases line up with TRBD1. The V gene end was trimmed by 4 bases and the J gene end by 7 bases; junction bases not matched to a gene: 8. Germline assignment: CDR1 SGHRS and CDR2 YFSETQ. This CDR3 has 15 amino acids. The CDR3 sequence: CASSRGQGRMNEQFF. CDR3 DNA: TGCGCCAGCAGCCGGGGACAGGGGCGTATGAATGAGCAGTTCTTC. Looking up the rest from reference TRBV5-1 and TRBJ2-1 gives the full variable domain: KAGVTQTPRYLIKTRGQQVTLSCSPISGHRSVSWYQQTPGQGLQFLFEYFSETQRNKGNFPGRFSGRQFSNSRSEMNVSTLELGDSALYLCASSRGQGRMNEQFFGPGTRLTVL.

This clonotype occurred a few times. The gene calls are TRBV24-1 and TRBJ1-5; 9 bases match TRBD1. Germline V gives CDR1 KGHDR, CDR2 SFDVKD. V was pared by 2 bases and J by 7 bases, with 2 bases of the junction left unmatched. The CDR3 covers 14 residues. CDR3 DNA: TGTGCCACCAGTGATTGGGACAGGGACCAGCCCCAGCATTTT. Translation: CATSDWDRDQPQHF.

This clonotype showed up just a few times. This chain uses TRBV15 with TRBJ2-1; 11 bases agree with TRBD2. CDR3 size: 15 residues. V was pared by 0 bases and J by 10 bases, with 5 bases of the junction left unmatched. Germline CDR1 is LNHNV and CDR2 is YYDKDF (reference sequence). In DNA form, the CDR3 reads TGTGCCACCAGCAGAGATCTAGCGGGAGGAGGGGAGCAGTTCTTC. Its translation is CATSRDLAGGGEQFF.

This clonotype was found a few times. CDR3 sequence: CASSGGTYNEQFF. The CDR3 coding sequence is TGTGCCAGCAGCGGGGGAACCTACAATGAGCAGTTCTTC. The chain has TRBV7-6 and TRBJ2-1; D may be TRBD1 or TRBD2 (5 bases each). The CDR3 length is 13 residues. CDR1 and CDR2 from the germline V gene are SGHVS and FNYEAQ. Trimming pared 5 bases from V and 2 bases from J, leaving 7 bases between.